The present entry profiles one TCR beta chain with its context. The antigen is undetermined. The CDR3 covers 16 residues. Germline CDR1 is SGHTA and CDR2 is FQGNSA. The ends lost 6 bases at V and 10 bases at J; junction bases unmatched: 11. The sample comes from a study of OX40 agonist ivuxolimab in advanced cancers. Study overall: The patients received agonistic anti-OX40 (CD134) antibody ivuxolimab.

Produced via immunoSEQ multiplex PCR; TCRdb's table is partial and in-frame only. The sample includes about 58,000 clones, 80% to 85% of them seen just once. Study results and caveats: Dosing at 0.1 to 3.0 mg/kg was accompanied by clonal expansion of CD4+ and CD8+ blood T cells by week 6.

Sequenced material: CD4+ or CD8+ T cells sorted from blood, taken in a trial of the OX40 agonist ivuxolimab. The chain carries TRBV7-2 and TRBJ2-1, with 14 bases matching TRBD2. The TCR comes from an adult with an advanced solid tumor such as melanoma, head and neck, liver or kidney cancer. The CDR3 nucleotides are TGTGCCAGCAGTTACCGAGGGACTAGCGGGGGATGGGAGCAGTTCTTC. Translated: CASSYRGTSGGWEQFF.